The 10 T cell receptor beta chains listed next were all sequenced from one sample in a study of blood T cell repertoires in COVID-19. Measured with immunoSEQ multiplex PCR; TCRdb has only the in-frame clones, and not every one. The sample records tens of thousands of clones, 90% being singletons. Material: peripheral blood. Source of these receptors: a man aged 18 to 30 with COVID-19, enrolled during active disease.

The chain joins TRBV7-6 to TRBJ2-2, with a possible D match to TRBD2 (6 bases). The CDR3 loop spans 16 amino acids. Per germline, CDR1 SGHVS and CDR2 FNYEAQ. V was trimmed by 3 bases and J by 4 bases, leaving 15 bases between them. The CDR3, as DNA: TGTGCCAGCAGCTTCAGGAGGAGGGGTCGCACCGGGGAGCTGTTTTTT. This codes for CASSFRRRGRTGELFF. The full variable domain, its missing parts supplied by reference TRBV7-6 and TRBJ2-2, is GAGVSQSPRYKVTKRGQDVALRCDPISGHVSLYWYRQALGQGPEFLTYFNYEAQQDKSGLPNDRFSAERPEGSISTLTIQRTEQRDSAMYRCASSFRRRGRTGELFFGEGSRLTVL.

The chain has TRBV4-1 and TRBJ2-1, with 9 bases fitting TRBD2. This CDR3 is 16 amino acids long. Germline V CDR1 and CDR2: MGHRA, YSYEKL. V lost 1 base to trimming and J lost 3 bases; unmatched junction nucleotides: 4. CDR3 coding DNA: TGCGCCAGCAGCCAAGTTGGACTAGCGAGCTACAATGAGCAGTTCTTC. This translates into CASSQVGLASYNEQFF.

The V gene is TRBV5-5, the J gene TRBJ2-7; 8 nucleotides line up with TRBD1. Germline V gives CDR1 SGHKS, CDR2 YYEKEE (reference sequence). The CDR3 length is 18 residues. V shed 1 base and J 0 bases; nucleotides not matched to a gene: 12. The CDR3 region is CASSLRAAGTGRSYEQYF. The CDR3 coding sequence is TGTGCCAGCAGCTTGCGGGCCGCAGGGACAGGACGCTCCTACGAGCAGTACTTC.

The chain couples TRBV6-5 to TRBJ2-7; 7 bases align to TRBD1. This CDR3 has 15 residues. V lost 2 bases, J lost 1 base, and 5 bases stayed unmatched. The germline V gene has CDR1 MNHEY and CDR2 SVGAGI. The CDR3 loop reads CASSYDRVGSYEQYF. CDR3 DNA sequence: TGTGCCAGCAGTTACGACAGGGTAGGGTCCTACGAGCAGTACTTC.

This rearrangement joins TRBV28 to TRBJ2-1, with 8 bases that match TRBD1. Unmatched junction bases numbered 10, after V lost 6 bases and J lost 15 bases. The CDR3 is made up of 12 amino acids. Germline V gives CDR1 MDHEN, CDR2 SYDVKM. The CDR3 nucleotides are TGTGCCAGCAGACTTACAGGGGACAGGTTGTTCTTC. This translates into CASRLTGDRLFF.

The J gene is TRBJ2-7, the V gene TRBV28; D may be TRBD1 (6 bases). In germline, CDR1 is MDHEN, CDR2 SYDVKM. V lost 8 bases to trimming and J lost 5 bases, with 16 bases between them. The CDR3 sequence is 13 residues long. The CDR3 sequence: CASQSPGTHEQYF. Written as DNA, the CDR3 is TGTGCCAGCCAGTCCCCCGGGACACACGAGCAGTACTTC.

The DNA of the CDR3 is TGTGCCAGTTCATTAGAGGAGACCCAGTACTTC. Protein sequence: CASSLEETQYF. The J gene is TRBJ2-5, the V gene TRBV12-3 or TRBV12-4; the D is unclear. V gave up 9 bases and J gave up 5 bases, with 10 bases separating them. The CDR3 has 11 amino acids.

This chain links TRBV4-1 with TRBJ2-7, with 11 bases lining up with TRBD2. Germline V gene data show CDR1 as MGHRA and CDR2 as YSYEKL. The CDR3 loop spans 15 amino acids. Trimming removed 2 bases from V and 7 bases from J; junction bases left unmatched: 7. CDR3 region: CASSQISGRAGEQYF. Written as DNA, the CDR3 is TGCGCCAGCAGCCAAATTAGCGGGAGGGCGGGGGAGCAGTACTTC.

The chain has TRBV7-9 and TRBJ1-5; a weak D match, TRBD1 (6 bases). The CDR3 is made up of 14 amino acids. CDR1 SEHNR and CDR2 FQNEAQ come from the germline V gene (reference sequence). Deletions cut 5 bases from V and 5 bases from J, with 13 bases between. DNA for the CDR3: TGTGCCAGCAGCACGACAGGCAGAGATCAGCCCCAGCATTTT. Translation gives CASSTTGRDQPQHF. The full variable domain, in which reference TRBV7-9 and TRBJ1-5 provide the parts outside the CDR3, is DTGVSQNPRHKITKRGQNVTFRCDPISEHNRLYWYRQTLGQGPEFLTYFQNEAQLEKSRLLSDRFSAERPKGSFSTLEIQRTEQGDSAMYLCASSTTGRDQPQHFGDGTRLSIL.

This clone was counted only a few times. The chain combines TRBV30 with TRBJ1-2; 7 bases line up with TRBD1. The CDR3 covers 12 residues. Germline V lookup: CDR1 GTSNPN, CDR2 SVGIG (reference sequence). V lost 2 bases, J lost 3 bases, and 0 bases stayed unmatched. The DNA for the CDR3 is TGTGCCTGGAGTACAGGGGACTATGGCTACACCTTC. This codes for CAWSTGDYGYTF.